The 21 T cell receptor beta chains listed next were all sequenced from one sample in a study of metastatic and nonmetastatic thyroid tumors. Treatment of any kind had been given to no patient before thyroid surgery. TCRdb re-called clones via MiXCR from the PCR reads. Of around 23,000 clones in the sample, 20% to 25% are singletons; the top ten hold 10% to 15%. Material for sequencing was tumor tissue. Receptor source: a female donor with papillary thyroid cancer or a benign thyroid nodule (not recorded which). Some clones in this sample may be carry-over from other donors' samples.

The chain links TRBV5-1 to TRBJ2-7; no definite D call. The CDR3 has 16 residues. V was trimmed by 0 bases and J by 3 bases, leaving 16 bases between them. The germline V gene encodes CDR1 SGHRS and CDR2 YFSETQ. CDR3 amino acids: CASSLAPDWRSYEQYF. Written as DNA, the CDR3 is TGCGCCAGCAGCTTGGCCCCTGACTGGCGGAGCTACGAGCAGTACTTC.

The chain couples TRBV24-1 to TRBJ2-1, with 8 bases aligning to TRBD2. Trimming at V came to 3 bases and at J to 4 bases, leaving 13 bases not matched to a gene. This CDR3 is 18 amino acids long. Per germline, CDR1 KGHDR and CDR2 SFDVKD. CDR3 amino acids: CATSDAALSAGGYNEQFF. The CDR3 DNA sequence: TGTGCCACCAGTGATGCCGCCCTTTCTGCGGGAGGATACAATGAGCAGTTCTTC.

The chain links TRBV30 to TRBJ1-3; D possibly corresponds to TRBD1 (5 bases). V lost 1 base, J lost 0 bases, and 10 bases lay in between. This CDR3 region has 15 residues. CDR1 and CDR2 from the germline V gene are GTSNPN and SVGIG (reference sequence). In DNA, the CDR3 is TGTGCCTGGAGTGGACAGAGAAGCTCTGGAAACACCATATATTTT. This encodes CAWSGQRSSGNTIYF.

This clone was detected many times. The chain links TRBV2 to TRBJ2-3; a weak D match, TRBD2 (5 bases). The CDR3 is 13 amino acids. V was pared by 7 bases and J by 2 bases, with 10 bases between. CDR1 and CDR2 from the germline V gene are SNHLY and FYNNEI. For the CDR3, the DNA is TGTGCCAGCACCAGCGGCCTCACAGATACGCAGTATTTT. Translated, it gives CASTSGLTDTQYF.

By sample share, this clone is medium-sized. The J gene is TRBJ2-7, the V gene TRBV30; 9 nucleotides align to TRBD1. The CDR3 has 14 residues. The V segment lost 2 bases and the J segment 6 bases; nucleotides outside the gene matches: 8. The germline CDR1 and CDR2 sequences are GTSNPN and SVGIG (reference sequence). In DNA form, the CDR3 reads TGTGCCTGGAGTCGGGACAGGGTGGGCGGCGAGCAGTACTTC. Translated: CAWSRDRVGGEQYF.

Worth noting for this clone: The junction departs from germline at one end; a sequencing error may be responsible. The rearrangement joins TRBV7-6 to TRBJ2-7; 14 nucleotides align to TRBD2. This CDR3 has 19 residues. Germline V lookup: CDR1 SGHVS, CDR2 FNYEAQ. The chain's CDR3 is CASSLVGPGTSGSTYEQYF. CDR3 bases: TGTGCTAGCAGCTTAGTAGGCCCCGGGACTAGCGGGAGCACCTACGAGCAGTACTTC.

This clone was seen ten or more times. The CDR3 here is CASSLGMGNEQFF. CDR3 nucleotides: TGTGCCAGCAGCTTGGGAATGGGGAATGAGCAGTTCTTC. The chain is built from TRBV7-3 and TRBJ2-1, with D uncertain. The CDR3 totals 13 residues. Looked up from germline, CDR1 is SGHTA and CDR2 is FQGTGA. Trimming removed 3 bases at V and 7 bases at J, with 10 bases between.

The chain joins TRBV10-1 to TRBJ2-7; D assignment may be TRBD1 or TRBD2 (5 bases each). This CDR3 has 15 residues. In germline, CDR1 is WNHNN, CDR2 SYGVQD (reference sequence). Deletions cut 4 bases from V and 5 bases from J, with 18 bases between. Here the CDR3 DNA reads TGCGCCAGCAGTGGGGACGGACGGTCCCTGGACGAGCAGTACTTC. This translates into CASSGDGRSLDEQYF.

This clone appeared many times. A much larger clone differs by one base, so this may be a read error. This same CDR3 is encoded by further DNA sequences in the sample. The chain joins TRBV19 to TRBJ1-5; 8 nucleotides align to TRBD1. Per the germline V gene, CDR1 is LNHDA and CDR2 is SQIVND (reference sequence). This CDR3 is built from 15 residues. After removal of 9 bases from V and 3 bases from J, the junction contained 10 bases not matched to a gene. DNA for the CDR3: TGTGCCAGCAGCCGCTCGGGACAGGTCAATCAGCCCCAGCATTTT. Encoded protein: CASSRSGQVNQPQHF. Together with reference TRBV19 and TRBJ1-5, the CDR3 gives the full variable domain: DGGITQSPKYLFRKEGQNVTLSCEQNLNHDAMYWYRQDPGQGLRLIYYSQIVNDFQKGDIAEGYSVSREKKESFPLTVTSAQKNPTAFYLCASSRSGQVNQPQHFGDGTRLSIL.

This clone is labeled as medium-sized (0.01 to 0.1%). The chain recombines TRBV30 with TRBJ1-2, with TRBD1 matching 8 bases. Germline lookup yields CDR1 GTSNPN and CDR2 SVGIG (reference sequence). V shed 4 bases and J 2 bases; nucleotides not matched to a gene: 0. The CDR3 length is 12 residues. In nucleotides, the CDR3 is TGTGCCTGGACAGGGGGCAACTATGGCTACACCTTC. Its translation: CAWTGGNYGYTF.

This clone was seen a few times. The V and J genes are TRBV4-3 and TRBJ2-7; no clear D gene. Germline V gene sequence: CDR1 LGHNA, CDR2 YSLEER. Trimming removed 0 bases at V and 7 bases at J, with 13 bases between. The CDR3 has 14 amino acids. The CDR3 here is CASSQDRSAREQYF. The CDR3, as DNA: TGCGCCAGCAGCCAAGATCGGTCAGCTCGGGAGCAGTACTTC.

Judged by abundance, this clone is medium-sized. J is TRBJ1-2 and V is TRBV30; D remains unclear. Trimming cost V 3 bases and J 8 bases, with 19 bases left between them. The CDR3 totals 14 residues. Germline values: CDR1 GTSNPN, CDR2 SVGIG (reference sequence). CDR3 loop: CAWRNPDRQRGYTF. As DNA, the CDR3 is TGTGCCTGGAGAAACCCAGATAGGCAGCGGGGCTACACCTTC.

The rearrangement joins TRBV7-2 to TRBJ2-7; TRBD1 might be the D (5 bases). This CDR3 is 13 amino acids long. Germline CDR1 reads SGHTA; CDR2 reads FQGNSA. Trimming removed 4 bases at V and 5 bases at J, with 12 bases between. The CDR3 region is CASSSQGWNEQYF. The CDR3 nucleotides read TGTGCCAGCAGCTCGCAGGGTTGGAACGAGCAGTACTTC.

V gene TRBV3-1 combines with J gene TRBJ1-1, with D uncertain. The CDR3 is 14 residues long. V was shortened by 4 bases and J by 1 base, with 10 bases between the two germline ends. CDR1 and CDR2 from the germline V gene are LGHDT and YNNKEL (reference sequence). CDR3 bases: TGTGCCAGCAGCCCGCGGGGTGAGAACACTGAAGCTTTCTTT. Its translation is CASSPRGENTEAFF.

The chain employs TRBV30 and TRBJ1-2; D gene unclear. The V gene lost 0 bases and the J gene lost 8 bases, with 13 bases spanning the gap. Germline V CDR1 and CDR2: GTSNPN, SVGIG (reference sequence). The length of the CDR3 is 13 residues. The CDR3 DNA reads TGTGCCTGGAGTGTATCAGGACCCGCCGGCTACACCTTC. Translated, it gives CAWSVSGPAGYTF.

The gene calls are TRBV11-2 and TRBJ2-7; TRBD1 aligns across 11 bases. V trimming: 7 bases; J trimming: 7 bases; junction bases outside the gene matches: 15. Germline V gene lookup returns CDR1 SGHAT and CDR2 FQNNGV. CDR3 length equals 16 residues. CDR3 bases: TGTGCCAGCACCCCAAGTCTCGGGACAGGGGGTGGTGAGCAGTACTTC. Its translation is CASTPSLGTGGGEQYF. Drawing the rest from reference TRBV11-2 and TRBJ2-7, the complete variable domain is EAGVAQSPRYKIIEKRQSVAFWCNPISGHATLYWYQQILGQGPKLLIQFQNNGVVDDSQLPKDRFSAERLKGVDSTLKIQPAKLEDSAVYLCASTPSLGTGGGEQYFGPGTRLTVT.

This chain uses TRBV6-1 with TRBJ1-2; TRBD1 is a possible D gene (6 bases). Deletions cut 6 bases from V and 6 bases from J, with 26 bases between. This CDR3 is 17 amino acids long. Germline V gene lookup returns CDR1 MNHNS and CDR2 SASEGT. CDR3 DNA: TGTGCCAGCAGACCCCGATGCAGGGGCGCGGTTGGCCATGGCTACACCTTC. This encodes CASRPRCRGAVGHGYTF.

The genes are TRBV6-1 and TRBJ1-2; no clear D gene. The CDR3 spans 11 residues. V gave up 8 bases and J gave up 0 bases, with 4 bases separating them. Germline assignment: CDR1 MNHNS and CDR2 SASEGT. CDR3 residues: CASHTNYGYTF. In DNA form, the CDR3 reads TGTGCCAGCCACACTAACTATGGCTACACCTTC.

The rearrangement joins TRBV18 to TRBJ2-2; D is uncertain. CDR3 length: 13 amino acids. CDR1 is KGHSH and CDR2 is LQKENI in the germline V gene. Trimming left V 3 bases short and J 8 bases short, with 10 bases between. In DNA form, the CDR3 reads TGTGCCAGCTCACCTGGACCTGGGGGGGAGCTGTTTTTT. Translated: CASSPGPGGELFF.

This clone was counted many times. The chain combines TRBV12-3 or TRBV12-4 with TRBJ1-3; weak D call: TRBD1 (5 bases). The CDR3 sequence is 14 residues long. Trimming pared 3 bases from V and 2 bases from J, leaving 8 bases between. CDR3 amino acids: CASSFGGAGNTIYF. The CDR3 region has the DNA TGTGCCAGCAGTTTCGGAGGGGCTGGAAACACCATATATTTT.

The CDR3: CAIRTGLSGNLPYEQYF. In DNA, the CDR3 is TGTGCCATCAGGACGGGACTATCGGGCAACCTCCCCTACGAGCAGTACTTC. The rearrangement uses TRBV10-3 and TRBJ2-7; TRBD2 matches at 7 bases. The CDR3 is made up of 17 amino acids. The trim removed 6 bases at V and 2 bases at J, leaving 16 bases unmatched. From germline, CDR1 is ENHRY and CDR2 SYGVKD.